This T cell receptor beta chain was sequenced in a study of T cell repertoires in ileal Crohn's disease. Whole-study context: The M6 sample came from neoterminal ileum during colonoscopy after surgery.

In this sample, this clone turned up a few times. Stated time point: neoterminal ileum biopsy at postoperative endoscopy, about 6 months after surgery. CDR3 length: 16 amino acids. With V trimmed by 6 bases and J by 10 bases, 15 bases remained unmatched. The germline V gene encodes CDR1 LNHDA and CDR2 SQIVND (reference sequence). Clones were sequenced by immunoSEQ multiplex PCR, and TCRdb holds only the in-frame ones, with some missing. This sample carries over 9,000 clones, over 70% of them seen once, and the ten largest clones take roughly an eighth. Sequencing input: ileal tissue. This chain links TRBV19 with TRBJ1-6; TRBD1 matches at 7 bases. This sequence was found in an adult with Crohn's disease. CDR3 nucleotides: TGTGCCAGTAGCCCGAGGACAGGCGTAGTTCCCTCACCCCTCCACTTT. As protein: CASSPRTGVVPSPLHF.